This is a list of T cell receptor beta chains from one sample in a study of blood T cell repertoires in COVID-19. Clones were sequenced by immunoSEQ multiplex PCR, and TCRdb holds only the in-frame ones, with some missing. The top ten hold over 9.5% of the sample, which has approximately 150,000 clones, about 87% seen once. The sample comprised peripheral blood. The receptor set was obtained from a man aged 60 to 69 with active or convalescent COVID-19. CDR3s include the opening cysteine and the closing phenylalanine or tryptophan. The D gene is left open where the match is weak. Size is omitted from some rows. Given values are once, few, many or a class for expanded clones.

d_call: TRBD2
clone_size: .
j_call: TRBJ2-3
v_call: TRBV24-1
cdr3_nt: TGTGCCACCAGTGCGGCAATAGCGGGGCACACAGATACGCAGTATTTT
cdr3_aa: CATSAAIAGHTDTQYF

d_call: TRBD1
clone_size: .
j_call: TRBJ1-4
v_call: TRBV30
cdr3_nt: TGTGCCTGGACCACGACAGGGGGCAATGAAAAACTGTTTTTT
cdr3_aa: CAWTTTGGNEKLFF

d_call: TRBD1
clone_size: few
j_call: TRBJ1-2
v_call: TRBV9
cdr3_nt: TGTGCCAGCGGGGACAGGGGGCTTGCTGGCTACACCTTC
cdr3_aa: CASGDRGLAGYTF

d_call: TRBD1
clone_size: .
j_call: TRBJ2-7
v_call: TRBV5-1
cdr3_nt: TGCGCCAGCAGCTCCGGGACAGGGGACTACGAGCAGTACTTC
cdr3_aa: CASSSGTGDYEQYF

d_call: TRBD2
clone_size: .
j_call: TRBJ2-7
v_call: TRBV28
cdr3_nt: TGTGCCAGCAGTCCTAGCGGTTACGAGCAGTACTTC
cdr3_aa: CASSPSGYEQYF

d_call: .
clone_size: .
j_call: TRBJ2-7
v_call: TRBV5-4
cdr3_nt: TGTGCCAGCAGCTACCGTTCCGGGAACTACGAGCAGTACTTC
cdr3_aa: CASSYRSGNYEQYF

d_call: TRBD1
clone_size: .
j_call: TRBJ2-3
v_call: TRBV6-5
cdr3_nt: TGTGCCAGCACCCGGACAGGGAGAACAGATACGCAGTATTTT
cdr3_aa: CASTRTGRTDTQYF

d_call: TRBD2
clone_size: .
j_call: TRBJ2-1
v_call: TRBV4-1
cdr3_nt: TGCGCCAGCAGTTCCAGCTTGGCCTTAGCGGGACTCAATGAGCAGTTCTTC
cdr3_aa: CASSSSLALAGLNEQFF

d_call: .
clone_size: .
j_call: TRBJ2-3
v_call: TRBV9
cdr3_nt: TGTGCCAGCAGCGTAGGTAATAGCCCCACCGACGGCACAGATACGCAGTATTTT
cdr3_aa: CASSVGNSPTDGTDTQYF

d_call: .
clone_size: .
j_call: TRBJ2-3
v_call: TRBV2
cdr3_nt: TGTGCCAGCAGTGAAGGGGCAGTAAGCACAGATACGCAGTATTTT
cdr3_aa: CASSEGAVSTDTQYF

d_call: TRBD1
clone_size: .
j_call: TRBJ1-4
v_call: TRBV6-5
cdr3_nt: TGTGCCAGCAGGGGACAGGGTCTAGTAAAACTGTTTTTT
cdr3_aa: CASRGQGLVKLFF

d_call: .
clone_size: .
j_call: TRBJ2-2
v_call: TRBV6-5
cdr3_nt: TGTGCCAGCAGACTAGTGCTCGCGAACACCGGGGAGCTGTTTTTT
cdr3_aa: CASRLVLANTGELFF

d_call: TRBD1
clone_size: .
j_call: TRBJ1-2
v_call: TRBV9
cdr3_nt: TGTGCCAGCAGCGAAAAACAGGGGAGAAGTGGCTACACCTTC
cdr3_aa: CASSEKQGRSGYTF

d_call: TRBD2
clone_size: .
j_call: TRBJ2-4
v_call: TRBV5-1
cdr3_nt: TGCGCCAGCAGCTTATCGGGGGGGATAAACATTCAGTACTTC
cdr3_aa: CASSLSGGINIQYF

d_call: .
clone_size: .
j_call: TRBJ1-1
v_call: TRBV19
cdr3_nt: TGTGCCAGTAGTGGGGGCATGAACACTGAAGCTTTCTTT
cdr3_aa: CASSGGMNTEAFF

d_call: TRBD2
clone_size: .
j_call: TRBJ2-2
v_call: TRBV6-4
cdr3_nt: TGTGCCAGCAGAAAACTAGCGGGAGCCGGGGAGCTGTTTTTT
cdr3_aa: CASRKLAGAGELFF

d_call: TRBD2
clone_size: .
j_call: TRBJ2-1
v_call: TRBV5-1
cdr3_nt: TGCGCCAGCAGCTTGGAGTGGGGAGGGCGCCACAATGAGCAGTTCTTC
cdr3_aa: CASSLEWGGRHNEQFF

d_call: TRBD2
clone_size: .
j_call: TRBJ2-7
v_call: TRBV10-3
cdr3_nt: TGTGCCATCAGTGAGTCAGAACTAGCGGGATTAATCTACTTC
cdr3_aa: CAISESELAGLIYF

d_call: TRBD1
clone_size: .
j_call: TRBJ1-5
v_call: TRBV7-2
cdr3_nt: TGTGCCAGCAGCTTCGGGACAGTGGGTCAGCCCCAGCATTTT
cdr3_aa: CASSFGTVGQPQHF

d_call: .
clone_size: .
j_call: TRBJ2-5
v_call: TRBV11-3
cdr3_nt: TGTGCCAGCAGCTTAGGTCGAGGGATCCAGTACTTC
cdr3_aa: CASSLGRGIQYF

d_call: TRBD2
clone_size: .
j_call: TRBJ2-7
v_call: TRBV12-3/TRBV12-4
cdr3_nt: TGTGCCAGCGCTAGCGGCAACCCCTACGAGCAGTACTTC
cdr3_aa: CASASGNPYEQYF

d_call: .
clone_size: .
j_call: TRBJ1-5
v_call: TRBV7-9
cdr3_nt: TGTGCCAGCAGCTTAGCCGAGGTACCGAGTCAGCCCCAGCATTTT
cdr3_aa: CASSLAEVPSQPQHF

d_call: .
clone_size: .
j_call: TRBJ2-6
v_call: TRBV28
cdr3_nt: TGTGCCAGCAGCGTAACTGGGGCCAACGTCCTGACTTTC
cdr3_aa: CASSVTGANVLTF